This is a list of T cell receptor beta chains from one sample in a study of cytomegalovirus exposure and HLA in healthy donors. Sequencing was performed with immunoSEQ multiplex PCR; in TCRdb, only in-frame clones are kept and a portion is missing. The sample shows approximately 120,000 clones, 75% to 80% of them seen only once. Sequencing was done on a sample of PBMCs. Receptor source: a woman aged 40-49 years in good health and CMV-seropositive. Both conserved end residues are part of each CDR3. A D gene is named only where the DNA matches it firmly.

CDR3 protein: CASSLLQGDDGYTF
J gene: TRBJ1-2
V gene: TRBV5-1
D gene: .

CDR3 protein: CSALTDTQYF
J gene: TRBJ2-3
V gene: TRBV29-1
D gene: .

CDR3 protein: CAWSQGVAGANVLTF
J gene: TRBJ2-6
V gene: TRBV30
D gene: TRBD1

CDR3 protein: CASTIDRSTDTQYF
J gene: TRBJ2-3
V gene: TRBV5-1
D gene: .

CDR3 protein: CASSFSGRGEQFF
J gene: TRBJ2-1
V gene: TRBV7-9
D gene: .

CDR3 protein: CATSGQGTNQPQHF
J gene: TRBJ1-5
V gene: TRBV15
D gene: TRBD1

CDR3 protein: CASSDGLEGRVIRLF
J gene: TRBJ1-1
V gene: TRBV10-2
D gene: .

CDR3 protein: CASSGGGLGNSPLHF
J gene: TRBJ1-6
V gene: TRBV6-1
D gene: .

CDR3 protein: CASRASGTNTGELFF
J gene: TRBJ2-2
V gene: TRBV25-1
D gene: .

CDR3 protein: CASSVAGQHTEAFF
J gene: TRBJ1-1
V gene: TRBV9
D gene: TRBD1

CDR3 protein: CAWSVRGQPQHF
J gene: TRBJ1-5
V gene: TRBV30
D gene: .

CDR3 protein: CASSTNTGGRSYNEQFF
J gene: TRBJ2-1
V gene: TRBV5-1
D gene: TRBD1

CDR3 protein: CASSSPQRPRQETQYF
J gene: TRBJ2-5
V gene: TRBV7-8
D gene: .

CDR3 protein: CASSQERGLGTEAFF
J gene: TRBJ1-1
V gene: TRBV4-1
D gene: TRBD1

CDR3 protein: CASSSQGGTNEKLFF
J gene: TRBJ1-4
V gene: TRBV27
D gene: TRBD1

CDR3 protein: CASSEEQGGSPLHF
J gene: TRBJ1-6
V gene: TRBV2
D gene: .

CDR3 protein: CASSGDRGLRDTEAFF
J gene: TRBJ1-1
V gene: TRBV9
D gene: TRBD1

CDR3 protein: CASSPRTGRDEKLFF
J gene: TRBJ1-4
V gene: TRBV18
D gene: TRBD1

CDR3 protein: CASTIGGTHWGKNIQYF
J gene: TRBJ2-4
V gene: TRBV5-1
D gene: .

CDR3 protein: CASSLDREFTWDTEAFF
J gene: TRBJ1-1
V gene: TRBV7-8
D gene: TRBD1

CDR3 protein: CASAWGDRTYGYTF
J gene: TRBJ1-2
V gene: TRBV19
D gene: TRBD1

CDR3 protein: CATHRGASQGIQYF
J gene: TRBJ2-4
V gene: TRBV28
D gene: TRBD1

CDR3 protein: CASSLAKGESEAFF
J gene: TRBJ1-1
V gene: TRBV5-1
D gene: .

CDR3 protein: CASLRGGTDTQYF
J gene: TRBJ2-3
V gene: TRBV2
D gene: TRBD2

CDR3 protein: CAWSVGQGAFRNSPLHF
J gene: TRBJ1-6
V gene: TRBV30
D gene: TRBD1

CDR3 protein: CASALGANVLTF
J gene: TRBJ2-6
V gene: TRBV5-1
D gene: .

CDR3 protein: CASSRTTGDGYTF
J gene: TRBJ1-2
V gene: TRBV7-9
D gene: TRBD1

CDR3 protein: CASSYRGPVAEAFF
J gene: TRBJ1-1
V gene: TRBV5-6
D gene: TRBD1

CDR3 protein: CASSLNTPRNLMRETQYF
J gene: TRBJ2-5
V gene: TRBV7-6
D gene: .

CDR3 protein: CASGRGTDTQYF
J gene: TRBJ2-3
V gene: TRBV6-5
D gene: .

CDR3 protein: CASSLVGTLNNEQFF
J gene: TRBJ2-1
V gene: TRBV5-4
D gene: .

CDR3 protein: CASSVVEGSSPLHF
J gene: TRBJ1-6
V gene: TRBV9
D gene: .

CDR3 protein: CSASLPGQGVEEQYF
J gene: TRBJ2-7
V gene: TRBV29-1
D gene: TRBD1

CDR3 protein: CASKGVTGANVLTF
J gene: TRBJ2-6
V gene: TRBV5-1
D gene: .

CDR3 protein: CASSLMREQYF
J gene: TRBJ2-7
V gene: TRBV7-3
D gene: .

CDR3 protein: CAWSVRVGYTF
J gene: TRBJ1-2
V gene: TRBV30
D gene: .

CDR3 protein: CASTNTGTGAYEQYF
J gene: TRBJ2-7
V gene: TRBV6-1
D gene: TRBD1

CDR3 protein: CASSLSRGNTEAFF
J gene: TRBJ1-1
V gene: TRBV28
D gene: .

CDR3 protein: CASSLEAFRGQETQYF
J gene: TRBJ2-5
V gene: TRBV5-1
D gene: .

CDR3 protein: CASSSDPGQIYEQYF
J gene: TRBJ2-7
V gene: TRBV5-4
D gene: TRBD1

CDR3 protein: CASSFDRVNPLEVF
J gene: TRBJ2-1
V gene: TRBV6-5
D gene: TRBD1

CDR3 protein: CASSFTSGGGDEQFF
J gene: TRBJ2-1
V gene: TRBV5-1
D gene: TRBD2

CDR3 protein: CSARAGSVTF
J gene: TRBJ1-2
V gene: TRBV20-1
D gene: .

CDR3 protein: CASTSGGPVETQYF
J gene: TRBJ2-5
V gene: TRBV6-1
D gene: TRBD2

CDR3 protein: CASETGGLGTEAFF
J gene: TRBJ1-1
V gene: TRBV6-1
D gene: TRBD1

CDR3 protein: CASSNGQLNSYEQYF
J gene: TRBJ2-7
V gene: TRBV7-6
D gene: .

CDR3 protein: CASSLTSGGAETQYF
J gene: TRBJ2-5
V gene: TRBV7-7
D gene: TRBD2

CDR3 protein: CASSRQAGDTEAFF
J gene: TRBJ1-1
V gene: TRBV5-1
D gene: .

CDR3 protein: CASRDSYNTEAFF
J gene: TRBJ1-1
V gene: TRBV10-1
D gene: .

CDR3 protein: CAWSVSSYEQYF
J gene: TRBJ2-7
V gene: TRBV30
D gene: .

CDR3 protein: CASSLVPPGYNEQFF
J gene: TRBJ2-1
V gene: TRBV7-8
D gene: .

CDR3 protein: CASSQDSQETQYF
J gene: TRBJ2-5
V gene: TRBV4-2
D gene: .

CDR3 protein: CASTSQGRGSPLHF
J gene: TRBJ1-6
V gene: TRBV25-1
D gene: .